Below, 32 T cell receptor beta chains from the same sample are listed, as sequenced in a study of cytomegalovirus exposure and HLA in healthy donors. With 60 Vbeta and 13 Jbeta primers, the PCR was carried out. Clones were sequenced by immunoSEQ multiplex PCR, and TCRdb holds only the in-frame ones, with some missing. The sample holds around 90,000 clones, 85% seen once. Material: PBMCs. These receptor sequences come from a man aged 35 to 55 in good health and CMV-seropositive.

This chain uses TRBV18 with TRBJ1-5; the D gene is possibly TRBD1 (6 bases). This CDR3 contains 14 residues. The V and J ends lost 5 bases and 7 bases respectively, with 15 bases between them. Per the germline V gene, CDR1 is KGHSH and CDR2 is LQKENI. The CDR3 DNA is TGTGCCAGCTCAGAGCAGGGTACAGGGCAGCCCCAGCATTTT. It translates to CASSEQGTGQPQHF. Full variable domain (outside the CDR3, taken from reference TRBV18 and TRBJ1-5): NAGVMQNPRHLVRRRGQEARLRCSPMKGHSHVYWYRQLPEEGLKFMVYLQKENIIDESGMPKERFSAEFPKEGPSILRIQQVVRGDSAAYFCASSEQGTGQPQHFGDGTRLSIL.

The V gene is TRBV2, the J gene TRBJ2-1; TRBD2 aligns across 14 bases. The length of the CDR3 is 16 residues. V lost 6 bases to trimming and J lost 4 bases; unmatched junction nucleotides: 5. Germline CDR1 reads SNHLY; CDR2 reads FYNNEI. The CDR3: CASRTGTSGGYNEQFF. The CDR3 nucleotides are TGTGCCAGCAGAACTGGGACTAGCGGGGGTTACAATGAGCAGTTCTTC.

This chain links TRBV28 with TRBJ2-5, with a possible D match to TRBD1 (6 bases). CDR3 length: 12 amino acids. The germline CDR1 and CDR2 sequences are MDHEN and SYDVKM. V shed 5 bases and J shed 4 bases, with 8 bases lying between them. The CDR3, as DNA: TGTGCCAGCAGTACAGGGCCAGAGACCCAGTACTTC. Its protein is CASSTGPETQYF. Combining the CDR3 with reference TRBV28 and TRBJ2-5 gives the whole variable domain DVKVTQSSRYLVKRTGEKVFLECVQDMDHENMFWYRQDPGLGLRLIYFSYDVKMKEKGDIPEGYSVSREKKERFSLILESASTNQTSMYLCASSTGPETQYFGPGTRLLVL.

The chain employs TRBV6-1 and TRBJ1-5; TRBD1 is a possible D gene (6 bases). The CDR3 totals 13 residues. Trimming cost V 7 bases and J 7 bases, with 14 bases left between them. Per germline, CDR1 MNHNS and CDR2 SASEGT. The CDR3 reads CASTDRKEQPQHF. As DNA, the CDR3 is TGTGCCAGCACAGACAGGAAGGAACAGCCCCAGCATTTT.

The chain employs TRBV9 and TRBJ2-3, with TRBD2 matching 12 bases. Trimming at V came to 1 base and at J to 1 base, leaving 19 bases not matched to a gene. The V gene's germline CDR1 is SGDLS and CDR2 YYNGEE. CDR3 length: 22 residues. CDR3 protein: CASSVNPHGLAGRDGGTDTQYF. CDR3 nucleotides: TGTGCCAGCAGCGTAAACCCGCATGGACTAGCGGGGCGAGATGGGGGCACAGATACGCAGTATTTT.

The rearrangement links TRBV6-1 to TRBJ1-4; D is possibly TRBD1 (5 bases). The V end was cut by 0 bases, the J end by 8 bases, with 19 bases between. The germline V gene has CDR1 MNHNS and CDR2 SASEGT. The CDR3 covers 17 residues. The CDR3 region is CASSEAGRGLRNEKLFF. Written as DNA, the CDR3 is TGTGCCAGCAGTGAAGCGGGAAGGGGCCTGAGGAACGAAAAACTGTTTTTT.

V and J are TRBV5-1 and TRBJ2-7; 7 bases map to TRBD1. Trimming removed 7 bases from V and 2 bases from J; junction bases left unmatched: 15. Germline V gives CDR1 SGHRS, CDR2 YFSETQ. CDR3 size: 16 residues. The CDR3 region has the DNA TGCGCCAGCCAAAAAACCTGGGACAGCCCCCCCTACGAGCAGTACTTC. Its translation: CASQKTWDSPPYEQYF.

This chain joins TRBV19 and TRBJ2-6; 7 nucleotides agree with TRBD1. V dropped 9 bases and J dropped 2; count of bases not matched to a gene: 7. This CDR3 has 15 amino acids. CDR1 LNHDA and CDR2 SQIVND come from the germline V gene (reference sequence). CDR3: CASSIQGAGANVLTF. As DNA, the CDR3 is TGTGCCAGCTCAATTCAGGGGGCTGGGGCCAACGTCCTGACTTTC.

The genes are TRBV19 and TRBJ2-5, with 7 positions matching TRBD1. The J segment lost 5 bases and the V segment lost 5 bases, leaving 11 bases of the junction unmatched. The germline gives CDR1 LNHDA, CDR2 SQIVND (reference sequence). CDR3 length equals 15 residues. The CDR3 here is CASSSTGTDKETQYF. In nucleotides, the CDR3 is TGTGCCAGTAGTTCGACCGGGACAGACAAGGAGACCCAGTACTTC.

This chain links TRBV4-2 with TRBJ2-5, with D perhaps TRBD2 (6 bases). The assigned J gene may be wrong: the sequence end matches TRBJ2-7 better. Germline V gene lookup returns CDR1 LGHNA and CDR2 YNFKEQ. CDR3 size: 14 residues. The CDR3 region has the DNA TGTGCCAGCAGGGCTGGAGGGCGCTCCTACGAGCAGTACTTC. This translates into CASRAGGRSYEQYF.

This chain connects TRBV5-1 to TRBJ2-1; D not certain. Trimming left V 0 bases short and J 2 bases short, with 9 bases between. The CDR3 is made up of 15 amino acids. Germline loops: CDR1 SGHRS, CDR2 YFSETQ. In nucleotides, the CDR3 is TGCGCCAGCAGCTTGGACCCCGAGACCTACAATGAGCAGTTCTTC. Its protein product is CASSLDPETYNEQFF.

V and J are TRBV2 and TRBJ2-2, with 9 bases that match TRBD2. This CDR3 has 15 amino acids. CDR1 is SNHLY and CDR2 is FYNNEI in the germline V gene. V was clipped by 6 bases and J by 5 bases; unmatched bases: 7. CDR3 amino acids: CASRGSGSRTGELFF. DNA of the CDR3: TGTGCCAGCAGGGGTAGCGGGAGTCGAACCGGGGAGCTGTTTTTT.

The CDR3: CASSPGQLEQETQYF. The CDR3, as DNA: TGTGCCAGCAGCCCGGGACAGCTGGAACAAGAGACCCAGTACTTC. The genes are TRBV5-8 and TRBJ2-5; 7 bases are a match to TRBD1. The CDR3 runs 15 residues. V was pared by 4 bases and J by 2 bases, with 8 bases of the junction left unmatched. CDR1 is SGHTS and CDR2 is YDEGEE in the germline V gene.

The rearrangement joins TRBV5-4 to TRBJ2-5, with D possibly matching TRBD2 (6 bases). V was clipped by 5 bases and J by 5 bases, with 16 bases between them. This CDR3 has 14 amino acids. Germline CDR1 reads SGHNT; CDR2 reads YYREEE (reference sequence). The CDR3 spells CASSSEGELETQYF. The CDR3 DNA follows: TGTGCCAGCAGTTCGGAGGGAGAATTGGAGACCCAGTACTTC.

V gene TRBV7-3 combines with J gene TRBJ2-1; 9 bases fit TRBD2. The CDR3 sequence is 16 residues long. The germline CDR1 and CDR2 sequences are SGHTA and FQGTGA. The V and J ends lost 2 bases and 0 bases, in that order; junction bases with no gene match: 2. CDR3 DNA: TGTGCCAGCAGCTTACTAGCGGGGAGCTCCTACAATGAGCAGTTCTTC. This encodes CASSLLAGSSYNEQFF.

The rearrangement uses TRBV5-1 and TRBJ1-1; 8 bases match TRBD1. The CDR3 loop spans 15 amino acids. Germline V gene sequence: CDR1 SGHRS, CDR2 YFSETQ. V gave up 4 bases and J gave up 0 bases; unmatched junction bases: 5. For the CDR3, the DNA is TGCGCCAGCAGCAGAGGACAGGGCGTGAACACTGAAGCTTTCTTT. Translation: CASSRGQGVNTEAFF.

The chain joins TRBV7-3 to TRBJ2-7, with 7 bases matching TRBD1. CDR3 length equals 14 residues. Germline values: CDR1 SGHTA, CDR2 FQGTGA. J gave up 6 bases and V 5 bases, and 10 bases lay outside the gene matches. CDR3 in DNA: TGTGCCAGCAGCCTACAGGGGTCCACCTCCGAGCAGTACTTC. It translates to CASSLQGSTSEQYF.

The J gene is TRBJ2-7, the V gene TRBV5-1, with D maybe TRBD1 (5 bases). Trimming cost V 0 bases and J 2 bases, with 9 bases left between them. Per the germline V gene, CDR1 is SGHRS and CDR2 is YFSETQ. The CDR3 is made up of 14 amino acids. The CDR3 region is CASSLARDPYEQYF. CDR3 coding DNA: TGCGCCAGCAGCTTGGCCAGGGATCCCTACGAGCAGTACTTC. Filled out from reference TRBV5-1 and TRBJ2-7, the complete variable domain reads KAGVTQTPRYLIKTRGQQVTLSCSPISGHRSVSWYQQTPGQGLQFLFEYFSETQRNKGNFPGRFSGRQFSNSRSEMNVSTLELGDSALYLCASSLARDPYEQYFGPGTRLTVT.

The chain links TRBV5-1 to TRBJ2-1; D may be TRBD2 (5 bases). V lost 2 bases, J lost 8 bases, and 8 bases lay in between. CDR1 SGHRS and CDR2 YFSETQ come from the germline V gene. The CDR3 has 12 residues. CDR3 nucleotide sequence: TGCGCCAGCAGCTTACGGGGAGATGAGCAGTTCTTC. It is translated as CASSLRGDEQFF.

CDR3 coding DNA: TGTGCCAGCAGCGTAGTGGGGGGGGCTGATACTGAAGCTTTCTTT. Its protein product is CASSVVGGADTEAFF. The V call is TRBV9, the J call TRBJ1-1, with D possibly matching TRBD1 (6 bases). Germline CDR1 is SGDLS and CDR2 is YYNGEE. The CDR3 spans 15 residues. V was clipped by 0 bases and J by 5 bases, with 14 bases between them.

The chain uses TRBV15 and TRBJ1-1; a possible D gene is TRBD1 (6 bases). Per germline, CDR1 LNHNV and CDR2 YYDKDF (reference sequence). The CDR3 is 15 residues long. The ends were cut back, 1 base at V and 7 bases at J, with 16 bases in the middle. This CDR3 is CATSRARRQASEAFF. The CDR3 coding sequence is TGTGCCACCAGCAGAGCCCGAAGACAGGCAAGTGAAGCTTTCTTT.

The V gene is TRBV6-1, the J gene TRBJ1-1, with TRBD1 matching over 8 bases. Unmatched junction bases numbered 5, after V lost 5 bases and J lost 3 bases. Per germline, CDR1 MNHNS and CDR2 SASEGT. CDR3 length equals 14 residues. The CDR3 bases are TGTGCCAGCAGTTGGACAGGGTATGACACTGAAGCTTTCTTT. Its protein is CASSWTGYDTEAFF.

CDR3: CASPQGRNTEAFF. For the CDR3, the DNA is TGCGCCAGCCCTCAGGGCAGAAACACTGAAGCTTTCTTT. The chain uses TRBV10-1 and TRBJ1-1; maybe TRBD1 (5 bases). Trimming left V 8 bases short and J 2 bases short, with 12 bases between. The germline CDR1 and CDR2 sequences are WNHNN and SYGVQD (reference sequence). The CDR3 loop spans 13 amino acids.

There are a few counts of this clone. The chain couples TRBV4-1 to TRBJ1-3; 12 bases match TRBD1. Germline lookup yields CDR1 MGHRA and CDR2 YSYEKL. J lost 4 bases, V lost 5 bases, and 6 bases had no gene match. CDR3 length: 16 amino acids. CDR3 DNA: TGCGCCAGCAGCTCGGGACAGGGGGCGCGGGGAAACACCATATATTTT. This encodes CASSSGQGARGNTIYF.

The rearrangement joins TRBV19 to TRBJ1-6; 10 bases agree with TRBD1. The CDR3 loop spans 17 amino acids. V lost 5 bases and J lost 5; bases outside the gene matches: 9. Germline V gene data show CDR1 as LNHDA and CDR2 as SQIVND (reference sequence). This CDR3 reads CASSARTGGGNNSPLHF. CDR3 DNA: TGTGCCAGTAGTGCTCGGACAGGGGGTGGGAATAATTCACCCCTCCACTTT.

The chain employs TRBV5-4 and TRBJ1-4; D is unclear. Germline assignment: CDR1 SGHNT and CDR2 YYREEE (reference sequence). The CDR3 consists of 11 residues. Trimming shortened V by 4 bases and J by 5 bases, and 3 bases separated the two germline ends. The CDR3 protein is CASSPNEKLFF. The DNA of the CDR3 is TGTGCCAGCAGCCCGAATGAAAAACTGTTTTTT.

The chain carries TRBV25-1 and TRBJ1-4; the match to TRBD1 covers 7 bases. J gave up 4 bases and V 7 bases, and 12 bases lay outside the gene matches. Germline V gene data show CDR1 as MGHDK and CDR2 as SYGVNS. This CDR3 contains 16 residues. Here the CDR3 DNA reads TGTGCCAGCACGGGACGTACAGGGGCGGTTAATGAAAAACTGTTTTTT. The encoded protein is CASTGRTGAVNEKLFF.

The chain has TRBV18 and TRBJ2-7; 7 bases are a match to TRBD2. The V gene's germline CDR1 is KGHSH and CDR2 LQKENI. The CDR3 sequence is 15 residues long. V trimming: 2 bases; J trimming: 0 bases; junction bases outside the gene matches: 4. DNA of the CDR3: TGTGCCAGCTCACCAGGACTAGAACGCTCCTACGAGCAGTACTTC. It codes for CASSPGLERSYEQYF. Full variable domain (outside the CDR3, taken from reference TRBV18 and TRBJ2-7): NAGVMQNPRHLVRRRGQEARLRCSPMKGHSHVYWYRQLPEEGLKFMVYLQKENIIDESGMPKERFSAEFPKEGPSILRIQQVVRGDSAAYFCASSPGLERSYEQYFGPGTRLTVT.

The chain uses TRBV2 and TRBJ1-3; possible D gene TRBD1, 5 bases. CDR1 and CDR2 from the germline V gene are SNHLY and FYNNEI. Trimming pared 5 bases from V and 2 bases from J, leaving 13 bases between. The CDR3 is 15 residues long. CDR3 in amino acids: CASSFEWGAGNTIYF. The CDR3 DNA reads TGTGCCAGCAGTTTTGAGTGGGGGGCTGGAAACACCATATATTTT.

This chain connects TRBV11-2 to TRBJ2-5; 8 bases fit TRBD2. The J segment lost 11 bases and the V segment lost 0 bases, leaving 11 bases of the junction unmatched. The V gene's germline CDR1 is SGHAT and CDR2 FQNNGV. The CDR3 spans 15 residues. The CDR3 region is CASSLDPSGLAGQYF. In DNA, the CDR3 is TGTGCCAGCAGCTTAGACCCCTCCGGACTAGCTGGGCAGTACTTC.

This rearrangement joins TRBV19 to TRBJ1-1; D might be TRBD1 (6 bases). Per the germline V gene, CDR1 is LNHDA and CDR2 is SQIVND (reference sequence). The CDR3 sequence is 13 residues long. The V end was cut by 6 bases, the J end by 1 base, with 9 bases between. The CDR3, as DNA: TGTGCCAGTAGCGAACAGGGGAACACTGAAGCTTTCTTT. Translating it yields CASSEQGNTEAFF.

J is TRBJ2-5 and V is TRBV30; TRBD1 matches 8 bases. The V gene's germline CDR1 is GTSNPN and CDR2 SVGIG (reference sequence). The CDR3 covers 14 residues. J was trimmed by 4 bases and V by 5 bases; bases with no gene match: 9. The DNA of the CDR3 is TGTGCCTGGCGGGATGACAGGGGACGAGAGACCCAGTACTTC. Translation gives CAWRDDRGRETQYF.